This T cell receptor (beta chain) was captured in a study of blood T cells in healthy people across ages. The study drew donors from healthy Caucasian individuals in Russia aged roughly 6 to 90. The authors extracted at least 6 micrograms of total RNA per sample. Overall study findings and caveats: Estimated diversity, derived from one million T cells, was regarded as an underestimate. Fewer expanded clones and more diversity marked long-lived versus aged donors.

A sample-barcoded 5' primer and a J-beta primer mix were used in a second PCR of roughly 6 to 12 cycles. TCRdb ran MiXCR on the 5' RACE reads and lists one entry per CDR3 protein. Of 1.5 million to 2 million distinct CDR3 sequences listed, about 35% were seen once; the top ten hold approximately 10%. With respect to this clonotype: What it binds is unknown.

The CDR3 consists of 13 residues. Germline values: CDR1 DFQATT, CDR2 SNEGSKA (reference sequence). V lost 5 bases, J lost 7 bases, and 9 bases stayed unmatched. This rearrangement joins TRBV20-1 to TRBJ1-2, with 8 bases that match TRBD1. The receptor comes from a woman aged 25 to 39 in good health. What was sequenced was blood. The CDR3 sequence is CSASDRVVFGYTF. The CDR3 DNA reads as TGCAGTGCTTCGGACAGGGTAGTTTTTGGCTACACCTTC.